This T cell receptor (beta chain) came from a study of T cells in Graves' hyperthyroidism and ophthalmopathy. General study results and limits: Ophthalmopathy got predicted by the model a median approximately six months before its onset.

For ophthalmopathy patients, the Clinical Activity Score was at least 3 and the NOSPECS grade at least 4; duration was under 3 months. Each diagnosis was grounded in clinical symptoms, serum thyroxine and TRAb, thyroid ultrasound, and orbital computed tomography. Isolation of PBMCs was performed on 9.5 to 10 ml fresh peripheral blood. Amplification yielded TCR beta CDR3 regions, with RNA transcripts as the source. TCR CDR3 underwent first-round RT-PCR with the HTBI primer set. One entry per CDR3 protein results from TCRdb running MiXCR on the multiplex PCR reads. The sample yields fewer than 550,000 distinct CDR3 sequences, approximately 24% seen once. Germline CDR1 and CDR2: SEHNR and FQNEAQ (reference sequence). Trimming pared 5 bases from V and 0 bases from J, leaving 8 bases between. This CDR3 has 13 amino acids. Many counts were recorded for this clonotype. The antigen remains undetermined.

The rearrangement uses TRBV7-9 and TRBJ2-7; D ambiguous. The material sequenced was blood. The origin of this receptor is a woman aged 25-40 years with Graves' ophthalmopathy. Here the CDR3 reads CASSQRDSYEQYF. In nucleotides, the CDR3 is TGTGCCAGCAGCCAGAGAGACTCCTACGAGCAGTACTTC.